What follows are 30 T cell receptor beta chains derived from one specimen sequenced in a study of cytomegalovirus exposure and HLA in healthy donors. PCR employed 60 Vbeta and 13 Jbeta primers. The method was immunoSEQ multiplex PCR; TCRdb's version includes in-frame clones alone and lacks a portion of them. The sample includes about 150,000 clones, approximately 79% of them seen just once. Sequencing input: PBMCs. The receptor source for this set is a male donor in good health and CMV-seronegative.

The chain uses TRBV11-2 and TRBJ2-7, with TRBD1 matching 7 bases. Looked up from germline, CDR1 is SGHAT and CDR2 is FQNNGV. The CDR3 spans 14 residues. Trimming took 3 bases from V and 3 from J; bases not matched to a gene: 5. The DNA for the CDR3 is TGTGCCAGCAGCTTCCGACAGGGAGTCTACGAGCAGTACTTC. It is translated as CASSFRQGVYEQYF.

The CDR3 DNA follows: TGTGCCAGCAGCGCTAACAGGGAGCCTCAGTTCTTC. Amino acid sequence: CASSANREPQFF. The V call is TRBV9, the J call TRBJ2-1; tentative D call: TRBD1 (6 bases). Trimming removed 3 bases from V and 13 bases from J, with 14 bases in between. The germline V gene encodes CDR1 SGDLS and CDR2 YYNGEE. The CDR3 is 12 residues long.

This clone came up once. The rearrangement uses TRBV5-8 and TRBJ1-5; 9 bases are a match to TRBD1. This CDR3 region has 15 residues. J lost 4 bases, V lost 0 bases, and 2 bases had no gene match. The germline V gene encodes CDR1 SGHTS and CDR2 YDEGEE. CDR3 DNA: TGTGCCAGCAGCTTGGGTGACAGGGGGAATCAGCCCCAGCATTTT. Protein sequence: CASSLGDRGNQPQHF.

The V call is TRBV15, the J call TRBJ1-1; 9 bases match TRBD1. With 1 base clipped from V and 4 bases from J, the junction kept 1 base outside the gene matches. The CDR3 runs to 14 residues. Germline CDR1 LNHNV, CDR2 YYDKDF (reference sequence). DNA of the CDR3: TGTGCCACCAGCAGAGGGGGACAGGGCACTGAAGCTTTCTTT. Translation gives CATSRGGQGTEAFF.

The table lists this clone with a few counts. The rearrangement joins TRBV11-3 to TRBJ1-1; 9 nucleotides line up with TRBD1. The V and J ends lost 1 base and 1 base, in that order; junction bases with no gene match: 1. The CDR3 totals 15 residues. Germline V CDR1 and CDR2: SGHNT, YENEEA. The CDR3 region is CASSLGGQGNTEAFF. CDR3 nucleotides: TGTGCCAGCAGCTTAGGGGGACAGGGGAACACTGAAGCTTTCTTT.

This sequence joins TRBV27 and TRBJ2-7; 13 nucleotides line up with TRBD2. The V segment lost 6 bases and the J segment 3 bases; nucleotides outside the gene matches: 11. The CDR3 totals 17 residues. CDR1 MNHEY and CDR2 SMNVEV come from the germline V gene (reference sequence). Here the CDR3 reads CASRLGLAGQEGYEQYF. The CDR3 coding sequence is TGTGCCAGCAGACTGGGACTAGCGGGGCAAGAAGGCTACGAGCAGTACTTC.

The J gene is TRBJ1-2, the V gene TRBV19, with 10 bases aligning to TRBD1. J lost 2 bases, V lost 7 bases, and 4 bases had no gene match. The CDR3 is made up of 14 amino acids. CDR1 is LNHDA, CDR2 SQIVND, per germline (reference sequence). For the CDR3, the DNA is TGTGCCAGTAACCGGGACAGGGGCAACTATGGCTACACCTTC. It specifies CASNRDRGNYGYTF.

This sequence joins TRBV30 and TRBJ1-1, with TRBD1 identical over 11 bases. V lost 2 bases and J lost 3; bases outside the gene matches: 11. The CDR3 length is 17 residues. Per the germline V gene, CDR1 is GTSNPN and CDR2 is SVGIG (reference sequence). The CDR3 nucleotides are TGTGCCTGGAGTAGGTCAGGGACAGGGGGAAGGGACACTGAAGCTTTCTTT. Translated: CAWSRSGTGGRDTEAFF.

The V gene is TRBV7-9, the J gene TRBJ1-4; D gene ambiguous. Trimming left V 1 base short and J 7 bases short, with 7 bases between. Per the germline V gene, CDR1 is SEHNR and CDR2 is FQNEAQ (reference sequence). This CDR3 is 13 amino acids long. In nucleotides, the CDR3 is TGTGCCAGCAGCTTAGGGCGGATTGAAAAACTGTTTTTT. Protein sequence: CASSLGRIEKLFF.

With regard to this clone: This same CDR3 is encoded by further DNA sequences in the sample. The CDR3 here is CASSPTGAAYEQYF. The CDR3 region has the DNA TGTGCCAGCTCACCGACAGGGGCCGCCTACGAGCAGTACTTC. The chain recombines TRBV18 with TRBJ2-7; 8 bases map to TRBD1. CDR3 length: 14 residues. From germline, CDR1 is KGHSH and CDR2 LQKENI. J gave up 2 bases and V 3 bases, and 3 bases lay outside the gene matches.

This clone was seen once. This chain uses TRBV6-4 with TRBJ2-3, with D possibly TRBD2 on 5 matching bases. Germline V gives CDR1 MRHNA, CDR2 SNTAGT. V was clipped by 4 bases and J by 0 bases, with 8 bases between them. CDR3 size: 14 residues. The CDR3 region has the DNA TGTGCCAGCAGTGCGGCGGGCAGCACAGATACGCAGTATTTT. It codes for CASSAAGSTDTQYF.

The chain is built from TRBV5-6 and TRBJ2-1; D perhaps matches TRBD2 (7 bases). The CDR3 runs to 13 residues. CDR1 and CDR2 from the germline V gene are SGHDT and YYEEEE. The V end lost 0 bases, the J end lost 10 bases, and 11 bases lay between the germline ends. CDR3 amino acids: CASSLAWGGEQFF. CDR3 bases: TGTGCCAGCAGCTTGGCGTGGGGGGGCGAGCAGTTCTTC.

The V and J genes are TRBV7-2 and TRBJ1-1, with 8 positions matching TRBD1. Looked up from germline, CDR1 is SGHTA and CDR2 is FQGNSA. Losses at the gene ends were 6 bases for V and 4 bases for J; bases not matched to a gene: 10. This CDR3 spans 15 amino acids. The CDR3 reads CASSYTGGVGTEAFF. The CDR3 nucleotides are TGTGCCAGCAGTTATACAGGGGGGGTTGGCACTGAAGCTTTCTTT.

V gene TRBV9 combines with J gene TRBJ1-3; TRBD1 matches 12 bases. From germline, CDR1 is SGDLS and CDR2 YYNGEE. The CDR3 contains 15 residues. V shed 4 bases, J shed 6 bases, and the junction held 5 bases outside the gene matches. Here the CDR3 reads CASSLGQGAVNTIYF. The CDR3 DNA is TGTGCCAGCAGCCTGGGACAGGGGGCAGTAAACACCATATATTTT. The full variable domain, with the rest looked up from reference TRBV9 and TRBJ1-3, is DSGVTQTPKHLITATGQRVTLRCSPRSGDLSVYWYQQSLDQGLQFLIQYYNGEERAKGNILERFSAQQFPDLHSELNLSSLELGDSALYFCASSLGQGAVNTIYFGEGSWLTVV.

The gene calls are TRBV19 and TRBJ2-7; 10 bases align to TRBD1. Germline V gives CDR1 LNHDA, CDR2 SQIVND (reference sequence). V gave up 5 bases and J gave up 1 base; unmatched junction bases: 8. The CDR3 sequence is 16 residues long. As DNA, the CDR3 is TGTGCCAGTAGTTTGTCGGGACAGGGGCTTTCCTACGAGCAGTACTTC. Its protein product is CASSLSGQGLSYEQYF.

The J gene is TRBJ2-1, the V gene TRBV6-1; 9 bases map to TRBD1. V dropped 6 bases and J dropped 9; count of bases not matched to a gene: 6. The CDR3 loop spans 13 amino acids. Per the germline V gene, CDR1 is MNHNS and CDR2 is SASEGT. The CDR3 sequence: CASRPRQGGEQFF. CDR3 nucleotide sequence: TGTGCCAGCAGACCGAGACAGGGGGGTGAGCAGTTCTTC.

V is TRBV7-8 and J is TRBJ2-3, with 8 bases that match TRBD1. The CDR3 contains 15 residues. Germline V gene lookup returns CDR1 SGHVS and CDR2 FQNEAQ. Unmatched junction bases numbered 9, after V lost 4 bases and J lost 6 bases. CDR3 nucleotide sequence: TGTGCCAGCAGCTGGACAGGGTCCTCGCTGGATACGCAGTATTTT. This translates into CASSWTGSSLDTQYF.

This clone has just a few counts. The CDR3 here is CASSLAGVGQPQHF. CDR3 DNA: TGTGCCAGCAGCTTGGCTGGAGTCGGGCAGCCCCAGCATTTT. The rearrangement joins TRBV5-6 to TRBJ1-5; D remains unclear. The CDR3 sequence is 14 residues long. V lost 0 bases to trimming and J lost 7 bases, with 11 bases between them. Germline V CDR1 and CDR2: SGHDT, YYEEEE.

The rearrangement links TRBV14 to TRBJ2-1, with 11 bases matching TRBD2. Per the germline V gene, CDR1 is SGHDN and CDR2 is FVKESK. This CDR3 spans 16 amino acids. Unmatched junction bases numbered 5, after V lost 4 bases and J lost 3 bases. The CDR3 coding sequence is TGTGCCAGCAGCCTGTCTGGACTAGCGGGCTACAATGAGCAGTTCTTC. Its translation is CASSLSGLAGYNEQFF.

V is TRBV5-1 and J is TRBJ1-5; D not certain. Between the trimmed V and J ends, which lost 0 bases and 2 bases, there was a span of 3 bases. Germline CDR1 is SGHRS and CDR2 is YFSETQ. CDR3 length equals 13 residues. CDR3 nucleotides: TGCGCCAGCAGCTTGGTAGGCAATCAGCCCCAGCATTTT. This gives the protein CASSLVGNQPQHF.

The V gene is TRBV30, the J gene TRBJ2-5; a possible D gene is TRBD1 (6 bases). The J call may be faulty, since TRBJ2-7 better matches the DNA end. This CDR3 comprises 14 residues. Germline V gene sequence: CDR1 GTSNPN, CDR2 SVGIG (reference sequence). CDR3 DNA sequence: TGTGCCTGGAGTGACCGGACAGTCTCCTACGAGCAGTACTTC. The encoded protein is CAWSDRTVSYEQYF.

The V and J genes are TRBV27 and TRBJ2-7, with D possibly matching TRBD2 (5 bases). The length of the CDR3 is 13 residues. V dropped 4 bases and J dropped 4 bases, with 11 bases sitting between them. Germline V CDR1 and CDR2: MNHEY, SMNVEV (reference sequence). CDR3: CASSSDYEYEQYF. The DNA for the CDR3 is TGTGCCAGCAGTTCAGACTACGAATACGAGCAGTACTTC.

The chain employs TRBV11-2 and TRBJ2-5; tentatively, D is TRBD2 (6 bases). This CDR3 contains 13 residues. Trimming removed 1 base at V and 5 bases at J, with 8 bases between. CDR1 is SGHAT, CDR2 FQNNGV, per germline. CDR3 protein: CASSLGGRETQYF. As DNA, the CDR3 is TGTGCCAGCAGCTTAGGAGGGAGGGAGACCCAGTACTTC. The full variable domain, rest sourced from reference TRBV11-2 and TRBJ2-5, is EAGVAQSPRYKIIEKRQSVAFWCNPISGHATLYWYQQILGQGPKLLIQFQNNGVVDDSQLPKDRFSAERLKGVDSTLKIQPAKLEDSAVYLCASSLGGRETQYFGPGTRLLVL.

This chain links TRBV19 with TRBJ1-1, with 8 bases matching TRBD1. This CDR3 has 14 residues. Germline trimming cut 5 bases from V and 5 bases from J; bases unmatched to any gene: 7. Germline values: CDR1 LNHDA, CDR2 SQIVND (reference sequence). CDR3 bases: TGTGCCAGTAGTGTCCAGGGGGCTCGGACTGAAGCTTTCTTT. Translating it yields CASSVQGARTEAFF.

This clone has only a few counts. The chain couples TRBV30 to TRBJ2-1; 9 bases line up with TRBD2. Unmatched junction bases numbered 6, after V lost 2 bases and J lost 1 base. Per the germline V gene, CDR1 is GTSNPN and CDR2 is SVGIG (reference sequence). The CDR3 sequence is 16 residues long. The CDR3 region is CAWSPPAGGSYNEQFF. Here the CDR3 DNA reads TGTGCCTGGAGTCCACCCGCGGGGGGGTCCTACAATGAGCAGTTCTTC.

This clone has more than one count but fewer than ten. The chain links TRBV5-1 to TRBJ1-2; 8 nucleotides line up with TRBD1. With 4 bases clipped from V and 8 bases from J, the junction kept 13 bases outside the gene matches. Germline lookup yields CDR1 SGHRS and CDR2 YFSETQ. This CDR3 comprises 15 residues. CDR3 protein: CASSVGGTGGEGYTF. The CDR3 DNA follows: TGCGCCAGCAGCGTGGGCGGGACAGGTGGAGAGGGCTACACCTTC. The full variable domain, with the rest looked up from reference TRBV5-1 and TRBJ1-2, is KAGVTQTPRYLIKTRGQQVTLSCSPISGHRSVSWYQQTPGQGLQFLFEYFSETQRNKGNFPGRFSGRQFSNSRSEMNVSTLELGDSALYLCASSVGGTGGEGYTFGSGTRLTVV.

The chain employs TRBV5-6 and TRBJ2-5, with TRBD1 as a possible D gene (6 bases). The last part of the DNA fits TRBJ2-7 better; the J call may be wrong. CDR1 and CDR2 (germline): SGHDT, YYEEEE. The CDR3 contains 14 residues. For the CDR3, the DNA is TGTGCCAGCAGCCTCGACAGGATCTCCTACGAGCAGTACTTC. It yields the protein CASSLDRISYEQYF.

V and J are TRBV18 and TRBJ2-3; D might be TRBD2 (6 bases). CDR3 length equals 17 residues. Germline values: CDR1 KGHSH, CDR2 LQKENI. V dropped 1 base and J dropped 0 bases, with 14 bases sitting between them. As DNA, the CDR3 is TGTGCCAGCTCACCACTTCGTTCGAGCGGGAGCACAGATACGCAGTATTTT. Amino acid sequence: CASSPLRSSGSTDTQYF.

J is TRBJ2-6 and V is TRBV5-6; D ambiguous. Deletions cut 0 bases from V and 2 bases from J, with 9 bases between. This CDR3 region has 16 residues. Per germline, CDR1 SGHDT and CDR2 YYEEEE. The CDR3 sequence is CASSLGMGAGANVLTF. The CDR3 coding sequence is TGTGCCAGCAGCTTGGGGATGGGCGCTGGGGCCAACGTCCTGACTTTC.

The V gene is TRBV6-4, the J gene TRBJ1-5, with a tentative D call TRBD1 (5 bases). Deletions cut 4 bases from V and 5 bases from J, with 9 bases between. Germline V gives CDR1 MRHNA, CDR2 SNTAGT. The CDR3 is made up of 13 amino acids. CDR3 amino acids: CASSGGEHQPQHF. CDR3 nucleotides: TGTGCCAGCAGTGGGGGGGAACATCAGCCCCAGCATTTT.